This T cell receptor (beta chain) was observed in a study of T cell responses to AZD1222 COVID-19 vaccine. Data came from immunoSEQ multiplex PCR; TCRdb stores just in-frame clones and leaves some out. The table records fewer than 200,000 clones, more than 80% of them present only once. This clone was picked up one time. Germline CDR1 and CDR2: LNHNV and YYDKDF (reference sequence). Trimming took off 0 bases at V and 6 bases at J, with 10 bases between the two ends. CDR3 size: 14 residues. The sequence derives from an adult who received the MenACWY meningococcal vaccine as a control. The specimen was peripheral blood, collected 28 days after the second dose of the MenACWY control vaccine. This rearrangement joins TRBV15 to TRBJ2-3; unclear D gene. The CDR3 bases are TGTGCCACCAGCAGAGATACATTTCAGGATACGCAGTATTTT. Its protein is CATSRDTFQDTQYF.